This T cell receptor beta chain comes out of a study of CD8+ T cells in alopecia areata. Study context: Severity of treated patients was scored by affected scalp percentage.

Reverse transcription of extracted RNA yielded cDNA, which provided the sequencing template. This table comes from immunoSEQ multiplex PCR, and its TCRdb copy is limited to in-frame clones, with some not included. The sample records 100,000 or so clones, just under 60% being singletons. From germline, CDR1 is MNHEY and CDR2 SMNVEV (reference sequence). V was cut by 2 bases and J by 0 bases, with 2 bases left in between. The CDR3 totals 13 residues. The treatment was: oral pan-JAK inhibitor, 5-10 mg twice daily. General study points: Elevated clonality characterized lesional scalp relative to normal scalp, particularly in alopecia totalis/universalis.

With regard to this clone: Its antigen is still unknown.

The sequence derives from a human donor with alopecia areata. This sequence joins TRBV27 and TRBJ1-5; no reliable D call. This material consisted of CD8+ T cells sorted from blood, taken at roughly week 58, from a patient treated with tofacitinib. In nucleotides, the CDR3 is TGTGCCAGCAGTTTACGTAGCAATCAGCCCCAGCATTTT. This sequence encodes CASSLRSNQPQHF.